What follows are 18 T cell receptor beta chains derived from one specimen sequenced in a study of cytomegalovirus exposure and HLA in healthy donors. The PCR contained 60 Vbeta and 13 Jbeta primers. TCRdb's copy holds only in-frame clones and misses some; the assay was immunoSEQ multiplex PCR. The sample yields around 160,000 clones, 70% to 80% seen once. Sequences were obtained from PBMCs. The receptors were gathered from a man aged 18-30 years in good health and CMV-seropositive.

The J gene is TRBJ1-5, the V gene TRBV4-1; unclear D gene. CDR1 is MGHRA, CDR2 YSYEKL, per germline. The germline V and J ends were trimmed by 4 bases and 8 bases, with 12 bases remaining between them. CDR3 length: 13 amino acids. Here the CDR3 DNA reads TGCGCCAGCAGCCTAGAACGTGCGGAGCCCCAGCATTTT. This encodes CASSLERAEPQHF.

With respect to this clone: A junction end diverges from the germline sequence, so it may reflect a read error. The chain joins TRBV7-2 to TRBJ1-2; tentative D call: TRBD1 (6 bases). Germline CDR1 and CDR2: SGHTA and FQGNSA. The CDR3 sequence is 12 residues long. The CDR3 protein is CASSSFRGWSHF. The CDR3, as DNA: TGTGCCAGCAGCTCCTTCAGGGGTTGGAGTCACTTC.

CDR3 sequence reads: CASSIDLGQVTEAFF. CDR3 DNA: TGTGCCAGTAGTATAGATCTCGGACAGGTGACTGAAGCTTTCTTT. V and J are TRBV19 and TRBJ1-1; TRBD1 matches 7 bases. V lost 0 bases and J lost 5; bases outside the gene matches: 6. This CDR3 region has 15 residues. CDR1 and CDR2 from the germline V gene are LNHDA and SQIVND (reference sequence).

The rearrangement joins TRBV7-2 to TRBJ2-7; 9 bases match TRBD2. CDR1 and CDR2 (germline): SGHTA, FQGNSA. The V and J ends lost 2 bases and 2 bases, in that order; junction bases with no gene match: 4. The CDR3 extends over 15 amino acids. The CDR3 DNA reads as TGTGCCAGCAGCTTAAGCGCTAGCGGGACCTACGAGCAGTACTTC. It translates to CASSLSASGTYEQYF.

The CDR3 loop reads CSSGTSQTDTQYF. DNA of the CDR3: TGCAGCTCCGGGACTAGTCAGACGGATACGCAGTATTTT. The V gene is TRBV29-1, the J gene TRBJ2-3; the match to TRBD2 covers 8 bases. V shed 8 bases, J shed 6 bases, and the junction held 10 bases outside the gene matches. The CDR3 sequence is 13 residues long. The germline V gene has CDR1 SQVTM and CDR2 ANQGSEA.

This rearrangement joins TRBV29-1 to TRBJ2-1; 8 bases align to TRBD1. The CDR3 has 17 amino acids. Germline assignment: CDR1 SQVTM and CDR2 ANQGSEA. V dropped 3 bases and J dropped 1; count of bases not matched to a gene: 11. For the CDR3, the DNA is TGCAGCGTTGACCAGGGGGCGCGGGGAACTTCCTACAATGAGCAGTTCTTC. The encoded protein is CSVDQGARGTSYNEQFF.

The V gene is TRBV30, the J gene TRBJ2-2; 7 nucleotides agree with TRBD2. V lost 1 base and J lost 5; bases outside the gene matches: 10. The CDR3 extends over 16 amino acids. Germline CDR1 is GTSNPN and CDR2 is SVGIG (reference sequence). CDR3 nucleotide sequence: TGTGCCTGGAGTGATCCTGCGGGAGCGTTTACCGGGGAGCTGTTTTTT. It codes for CAWSDPAGAFTGELFF.

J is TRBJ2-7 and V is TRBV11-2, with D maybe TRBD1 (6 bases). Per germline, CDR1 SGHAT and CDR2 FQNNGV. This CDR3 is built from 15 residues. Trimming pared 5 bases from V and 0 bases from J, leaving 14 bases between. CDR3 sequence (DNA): TGTGCCAGCAGCCTACCCACAGGGACCTCCTACGAGCAGTACTTC. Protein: CASSLPTGTSYEQYF. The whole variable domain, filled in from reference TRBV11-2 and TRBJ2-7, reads EAGVAQSPRYKIIEKRQSVAFWCNPISGHATLYWYQQILGQGPKLLIQFQNNGVVDDSQLPKDRFSAERLKGVDSTLKIQPAKLEDSAVYLCASSLPTGTSYEQYFGPGTRLTVT.

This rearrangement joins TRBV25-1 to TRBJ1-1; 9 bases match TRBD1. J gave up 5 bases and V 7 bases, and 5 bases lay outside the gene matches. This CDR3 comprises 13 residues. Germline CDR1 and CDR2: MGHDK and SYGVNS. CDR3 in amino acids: CASKDRGITEAFF. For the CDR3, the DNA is TGTGCCAGCAAGGACAGGGGAATTACTGAAGCTTTCTTT.

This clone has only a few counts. The CDR3 DNA sequence: TGTGCCAGCAGCCTGGCAAATCCCAGGGTTTCCTACGAGCAGTACTTC. Amino acid sequence: CASSLANPRVSYEQYF. This chain links TRBV7-2 with TRBJ2-7; D might be TRBD1 (5 bases). The germline gives CDR1 SGHTA, CDR2 FQGNSA. V shed 5 bases and J shed 1 base, with 18 bases lying between them. The CDR3 loop spans 16 amino acids.

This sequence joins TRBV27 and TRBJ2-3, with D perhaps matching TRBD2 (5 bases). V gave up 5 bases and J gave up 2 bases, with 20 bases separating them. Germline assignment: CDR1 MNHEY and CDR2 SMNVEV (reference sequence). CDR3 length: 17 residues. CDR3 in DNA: TGTGCCAGCAGTCCGTACCCTAGCAACCCTGACACAGATACGCAGTATTTT. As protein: CASSPYPSNPDTDTQYF.

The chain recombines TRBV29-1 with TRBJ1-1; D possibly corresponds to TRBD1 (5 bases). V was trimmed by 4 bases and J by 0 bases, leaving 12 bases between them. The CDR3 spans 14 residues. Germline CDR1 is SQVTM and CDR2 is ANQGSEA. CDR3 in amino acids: CSVVRGNMNTEAFF. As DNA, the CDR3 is TGCAGCGTTGTAAGGGGTAACATGAACACTGAAGCTTTCTTT. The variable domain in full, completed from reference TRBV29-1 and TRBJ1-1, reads SAVISQKPSRDICQRGTSLTIQCQVDSQVTMMFWYRQQPGQSLTLIATANQGSEATYESGFVIDKFPISRPNLTFSTLTVSNMSPEDSSIYLCSVVRGNMNTEAFFGQGTRLTVV.

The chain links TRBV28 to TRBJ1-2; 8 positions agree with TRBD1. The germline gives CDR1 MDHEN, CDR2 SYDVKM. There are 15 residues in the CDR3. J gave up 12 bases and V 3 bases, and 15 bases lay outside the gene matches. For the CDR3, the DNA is TGTGCCAGCAGTTTCCGGTCGGGACAGGAGGGTTTTCACACCTTC. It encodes CASSFRSGQEGFHTF.

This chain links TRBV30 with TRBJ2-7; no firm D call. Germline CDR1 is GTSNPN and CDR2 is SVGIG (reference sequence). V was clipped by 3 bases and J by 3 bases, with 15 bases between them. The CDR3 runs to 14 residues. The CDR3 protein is CAWRTSVRSYEQYF. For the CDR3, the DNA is TGTGCCTGGAGGACGTCGGTAAGGAGCTACGAGCAGTACTTC.

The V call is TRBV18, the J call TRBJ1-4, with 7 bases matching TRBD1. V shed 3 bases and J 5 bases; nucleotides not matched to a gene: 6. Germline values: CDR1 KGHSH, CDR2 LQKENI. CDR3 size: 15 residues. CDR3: CASSPRQGTNEKLFF. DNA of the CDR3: TGTGCCAGCTCACCTCGACAGGGAACAAATGAAAAACTGTTTTTT.

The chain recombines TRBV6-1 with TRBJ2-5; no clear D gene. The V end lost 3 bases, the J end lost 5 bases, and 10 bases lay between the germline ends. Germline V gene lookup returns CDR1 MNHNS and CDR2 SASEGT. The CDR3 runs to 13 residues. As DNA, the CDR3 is TGTGCCAGCAGTGATCTCGGTCGGGAGACCCAGTACTTC. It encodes CASSDLGRETQYF.

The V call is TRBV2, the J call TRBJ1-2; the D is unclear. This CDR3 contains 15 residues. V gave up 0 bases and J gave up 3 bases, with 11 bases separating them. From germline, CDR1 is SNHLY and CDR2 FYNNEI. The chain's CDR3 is CASSEARRGYYGYTF. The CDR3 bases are TGTGCCAGCAGTGAAGCTCGGCGGGGTTACTATGGCTACACCTTC. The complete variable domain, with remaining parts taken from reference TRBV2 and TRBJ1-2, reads EPEVTQTPSHQVTQMGQEVILRCVPISNHLYFYWYRQILGQKVEFLVSFYNNEISEKSEIFDDQFSVERPDGSNFTLKIRSTKLEDSAMYFCASSEARRGYYGYTFGSGTRLTVV.

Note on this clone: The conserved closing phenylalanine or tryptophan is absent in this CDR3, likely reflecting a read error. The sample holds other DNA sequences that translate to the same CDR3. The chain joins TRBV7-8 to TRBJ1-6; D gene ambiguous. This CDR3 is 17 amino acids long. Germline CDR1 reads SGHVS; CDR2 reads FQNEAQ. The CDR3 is CASSPLGWESYNSPLHL. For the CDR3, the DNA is TGTGCCAGCAGCCCCTTAGGCTGGGAGTCCTATAATTCCCCCCTCCACCTT.